The rows below give T cell receptor beta chains drawn from one sample of a study of T cell responses to AZD1222 COVID-19 vaccine. Measured with immunoSEQ multiplex PCR; TCRdb has only the in-frame clones, and not every one. Among approximately 94,000 clones listed, over 75% were seen once. The source was peripheral blood, collected on day 0 of MenACWY control vaccination. The receptors come from an adult in good health. Each CDR3 is given with its conserved first and last residue. A D gene is named only where the DNA matches it firmly. Part of the rows lack a size; the others show once, few, many or a class for expanded clones.

abundance: .
j_gene: TRBJ2-1
d_gene: TRBD2
v_gene: TRBV7-6
CDR3nt: TGTGCCAGCAGCCGCGGACTAGCGGAGAGCTCCTACAATGAGCAGTTCTTC
CDR3aa: CASSRGLAESSYNEQFF

abundance: few
j_gene: TRBJ2-7
d_gene: TRBD2
v_gene: TRBV9
CDR3nt: TGTGCCAGCAGCCCAAGACTAGCGGGAGGCTTAGACGAGCAGTACTTC
CDR3aa: CASSPRLAGGLDEQYF

abundance: .
j_gene: TRBJ2-1
d_gene: TRBD2
v_gene: TRBV4-3
CDR3nt: TGCGCCAGCAGCCAAGAAACAGCGGGAGGGGGTGAGCAGTTCTTC
CDR3aa: CASSQETAGGGEQFF

abundance: .
j_gene: TRBJ2-5
d_gene: .
v_gene: TRBV5-1
CDR3nt: TGCGCCAGCAGCTTGCAGGGCAACCAAGAGACCCAGTACTTC
CDR3aa: CASSLQGNQETQYF

abundance: .
j_gene: TRBJ2-7
d_gene: TRBD1
v_gene: TRBV2
CDR3nt: TGTGCCAGCATGATGGTAGTTTTGGACAGGCAGAAGCCTTACGAGCAGTACTTC
CDR3aa: CASMMVVLDRQKPYEQYF

abundance: once
j_gene: TRBJ1-6
d_gene: .
v_gene: TRBV7-9
CDR3nt: TGTGCCAGCAGCCCCGGAGTAGGATCACCCCTCCACTTT
CDR3aa: CASSPGVGSPLHF

abundance: once
j_gene: TRBJ2-7
d_gene: TRBD1
v_gene: TRBV5-1
CDR3nt: TGCGCCAGCAGCCCCCCGACAGGGAGCTCCTACGAGCAGTACTTC
CDR3aa: CASSPPTGSSYEQYF

abundance: .
j_gene: TRBJ1-4
d_gene: .
v_gene: TRBV12-2
CDR3nt: TGTGCAAGTCGCTCAGGACAGAATGAAAAACTGTTTTTT
CDR3aa: CASRSGQNEKLFF

abundance: .
j_gene: TRBJ2-1
d_gene: .
v_gene: TRBV27
CDR3nt: TGTGCCAGCAGTACGCCCGATAAGACGGCGCAGTTCTTC
CDR3aa: CASSTPDKTAQFF

abundance: few
j_gene: TRBJ2-4
d_gene: .
v_gene: TRBV6-5
CDR3nt: TGTGCCAGCAGTTACTCTGGGGGGCCAAACATTCAGTACTTC
CDR3aa: CASSYSGGPNIQYF

abundance: .
j_gene: TRBJ2-7
d_gene: .
v_gene: TRBV28
CDR3nt: TGTGCCAGCAGTCTCCAGGGATCCTCCTACGAGCAGTACTTC
CDR3aa: CASSLQGSSYEQYF

abundance: .
j_gene: TRBJ2-7
d_gene: TRBD1
v_gene: TRBV10-3
CDR3nt: TGTGCCATCAGGACAGGGGGCGGACCCTCCTACGAGCAGTACTTC
CDR3aa: CAIRTGGGPSYEQYF

abundance: .
j_gene: TRBJ2-3
d_gene: .
v_gene: TRBV5-1
CDR3nt: TGCGCCAGCAGCTTAGACCAGCCCATGACAGATACGCAGTATTTT
CDR3aa: CASSLDQPMTDTQYF

abundance: .
j_gene: TRBJ1-3
d_gene: .
v_gene: TRBV7-9
CDR3nt: TGTGCCAGCAGCTTAGGAGGAGGGAGAGGAAACACCATATATTTT
CDR3aa: CASSLGGGRGNTIYF

abundance: .
j_gene: TRBJ1-2
d_gene: TRBD1
v_gene: TRBV28
CDR3nt: TGTGCCAGCAGCGCTGGACAGGGGCGTTCTGGCTACACCTTC
CDR3aa: CASSAGQGRSGYTF

abundance: .
j_gene: TRBJ1-1
d_gene: .
v_gene: TRBV9
CDR3nt: TGTGCCAGCAGCCTTGGTGGGAGGGAAGCTTTCTTT
CDR3aa: CASSLGGREAFF

abundance: .
j_gene: TRBJ1-5
d_gene: TRBD1
v_gene: TRBV19
CDR3nt: TGTGCCAGTAGTCTTCAGACAGGGGCCAATCAGCCCCAGCATTTT
CDR3aa: CASSLQTGANQPQHF

abundance: .
j_gene: TRBJ2-3
d_gene: TRBD2
v_gene: TRBV13
CDR3nt: TGTGCCAGCAGCTTACTAGCGGGAGACACAGATACGCAGTATTTT
CDR3aa: CASSLLAGDTDTQYF

abundance: .
j_gene: TRBJ1-5
d_gene: .
v_gene: TRBV2
CDR3nt: TGTGCCAGCAGCCGACAGGCAGATCAGCCCCAGCATTTT
CDR3aa: CASSRQADQPQHF

abundance: .
j_gene: TRBJ2-2
d_gene: TRBD1
v_gene: TRBV11-2
CDR3nt: TGTGCCAGCAGTCCGGACAGGATGAACACCGGGGAGCTGTTTTTT
CDR3aa: CASSPDRMNTGELFF

abundance: .
j_gene: TRBJ1-4
d_gene: .
v_gene: TRBV5-5
CDR3nt: TGTGCCAGCAGCCCCACGGACGATGGAGGACTTAAACTGTTTTTT
CDR3aa: CASSPTDDGGLKLFF

abundance: .
j_gene: TRBJ1-2
d_gene: .
v_gene: TRBV7-2
CDR3nt: TGTGCCAGCAGCTTAGTGCAGGGTTCCAACTATGGCTACACCTTC
CDR3aa: CASSLVQGSNYGYTF

abundance: .
j_gene: TRBJ2-5
d_gene: .
v_gene: TRBV7-8
CDR3nt: TGTGCCAGCAGGCGGGGGCGAGAGACCCAGTACTTC
CDR3aa: CASRRGRETQYF

abundance: .
j_gene: TRBJ2-7
d_gene: .
v_gene: TRBV3-1/TRBV3-2
CDR3nt: TGTGCCAGCAGCCTGACAGGTACTTCCTACGAGCAGTACTTC
CDR3aa: CASSLTGTSYEQYF

abundance: .
j_gene: TRBJ2-1
d_gene: .
v_gene: TRBV29-1
CDR3nt: TGCAGCGCTGGGCGGTCGGGTACCTACAATGAGCAGTTCTTC
CDR3aa: CSAGRSGTYNEQFF

abundance: few
j_gene: TRBJ2-1
d_gene: TRBD2
v_gene: TRBV11-2
CDR3nt: TGTGCCAGCAGCCCGGGACTAGCGGGAAGGGTAGGTGAGCAGTTCTTC
CDR3aa: CASSPGLAGRVGEQFF

abundance: once
j_gene: TRBJ1-5
d_gene: .
v_gene: TRBV9
CDR3nt: TGTGCCAGCAGCGTAGGTGCAGCCAGCAATCAGCCCCAGCATTTT
CDR3aa: CASSVGAASNQPQHF

abundance: few
j_gene: TRBJ2-3
d_gene: TRBD2
v_gene: TRBV3-1/TRBV3-2
CDR3nt: TGTGCCAGCAGTAAACCCCTGGGGGGGACAGATACGCAGTATTTT
CDR3aa: CASSKPLGGTDTQYF

abundance: .
j_gene: TRBJ2-3
d_gene: .
v_gene: TRBV9
CDR3nt: TGTGCCAGCAGCGTAAGTTGGGGGACAGATACGCAGTATTTT
CDR3aa: CASSVSWGTDTQYF

abundance: .
j_gene: TRBJ2-2
d_gene: .
v_gene: TRBV6-5
CDR3nt: TGTGCCAGCGGGAGGGGGGATGACACCGGGGAGCTGTTTTTT
CDR3aa: CASGRGDDTGELFF

abundance: few
j_gene: TRBJ1-1
d_gene: .
v_gene: TRBV11-2
CDR3nt: TGTGCCAGCAGCGTTAAGACTGAAGCTTTCTTT
CDR3aa: CASSVKTEAFF

abundance: once
j_gene: TRBJ1-1
d_gene: TRBD1
v_gene: TRBV2
CDR3nt: TGTGCCAGCAAAACCGGGACAGGTAACACTGAAGCTTTCTTT
CDR3aa: CASKTGTGNTEAFF

abundance: few
j_gene: TRBJ1-2
d_gene: TRBD1
v_gene: TRBV19
CDR3nt: TGTGCCAGTACCAAGGGGTCCAGGGGGCCCGATGGCTACACCTTC
CDR3aa: CASTKGSRGPDGYTF

abundance: .
j_gene: TRBJ1-5
d_gene: .
v_gene: TRBV4-1
CDR3nt: TGCGCCAGCAGCCAATACCCCCGACTTACGGATAGCAATCAGCCCCAGCATTTT
CDR3aa: CASSQYPRLTDSNQPQHF

abundance: few
j_gene: TRBJ2-1
d_gene: TRBD2
v_gene: TRBV28
CDR3nt: TGTGCCAGCAGTTTCAGCGGGGCATTTGATGAGCAGTTCTTC
CDR3aa: CASSFSGAFDEQFF

abundance: .
j_gene: TRBJ2-3
d_gene: TRBD2
v_gene: TRBV11-2
CDR3nt: TGTGCCAGCAGCCCCAGGACTAGCGGGGGCACAGATACGCAGTATTTT
CDR3aa: CASSPRTSGGTDTQYF

abundance: .
j_gene: TRBJ1-2
d_gene: TRBD1
v_gene: TRBV9
CDR3nt: TGTGCCAGCAGCGGGGGACAGGCCGAAGGCTATGGCTACACCTTC
CDR3aa: CASSGGQAEGYGYTF